This T cell receptor beta chain is from a study of CD8 T cells in Susac syndrome. The V end was cut by 0 bases, the J end by 6 bases, with 15 bases between. Per germline, CDR1 MGHRA and CDR2 YSYEKL. CDR3 length: 15 amino acids. Random hexamers were used to reverse transcribe 0.5 to 1 ug of RNA. TCRdb re-analysed the immunoSEQ multiplex PCR reads in MiXCR, keeping a single row per CDR3 protein. The sample includes some 100,000 distinct CDR3 sequences, about 95% of them seen just once. Negative isolation yielded the CD8+ and CD4+ T cells, while FACS enriched the TEMRA cells. The sequencing input was CD4+ T cells from PBMCs. The chain recombines TRBV4-1 with TRBJ2-7; possibly TRBD2 for D (5 bases). The clonotype comes from a human donor in good health. CDR3 coding DNA: TGCGCCAGCAGCCAAGAGAGTCGCAGCGGAGGCGAGCAGTACTTC. As protein: CASSQESRSGGEQYF.